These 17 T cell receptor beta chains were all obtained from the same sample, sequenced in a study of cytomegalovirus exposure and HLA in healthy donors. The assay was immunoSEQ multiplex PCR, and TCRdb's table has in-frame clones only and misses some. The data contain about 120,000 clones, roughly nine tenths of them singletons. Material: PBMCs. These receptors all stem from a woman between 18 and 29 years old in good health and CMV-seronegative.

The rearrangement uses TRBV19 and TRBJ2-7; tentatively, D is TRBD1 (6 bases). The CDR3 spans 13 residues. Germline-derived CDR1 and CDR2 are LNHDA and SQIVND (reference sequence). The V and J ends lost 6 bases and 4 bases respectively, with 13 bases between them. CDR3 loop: CASSYTTGYEQYF. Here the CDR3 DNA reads TGTGCCAGTAGCTATACAACAGGGTACGAGCAGTACTTC.

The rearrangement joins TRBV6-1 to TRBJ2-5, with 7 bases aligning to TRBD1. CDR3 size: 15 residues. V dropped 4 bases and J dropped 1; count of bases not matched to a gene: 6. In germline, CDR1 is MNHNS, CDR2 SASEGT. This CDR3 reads CASSGWKGAQETQYF. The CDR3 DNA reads TGTGCCAGCAGTGGTTGGAAGGGGGCCCAAGAGACCCAGTACTTC.

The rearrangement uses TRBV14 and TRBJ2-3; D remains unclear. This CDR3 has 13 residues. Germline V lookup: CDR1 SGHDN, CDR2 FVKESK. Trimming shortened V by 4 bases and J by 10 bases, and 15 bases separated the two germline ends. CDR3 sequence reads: CASSLPFRVAQYF. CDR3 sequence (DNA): TGTGCCAGCAGCCTCCCCTTTCGTGTCGCGCAGTATTTT.

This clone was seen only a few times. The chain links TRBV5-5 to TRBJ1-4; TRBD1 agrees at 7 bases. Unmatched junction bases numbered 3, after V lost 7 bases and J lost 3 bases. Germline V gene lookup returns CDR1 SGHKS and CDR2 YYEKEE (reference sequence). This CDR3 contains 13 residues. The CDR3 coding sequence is TGTGCCAGCCAGGGGGAACCTAATGAAAAACTGTTTTTT. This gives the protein CASQGEPNEKLFF.

This chain's CDR3 is CASSPGLAGYTDTQYF. DNA of the CDR3: TGTGCCAGCAGTCCAGGACTAGCGGGATACACAGATACGCAGTATTTT. V gene TRBV2 combines with J gene TRBJ2-3; 12 nucleotides line up with TRBD2. Germline CDR1 and CDR2: SNHLY and FYNNEI. The CDR3 runs to 16 residues. Trimming took 5 bases from V and 2 from J; bases not matched to a gene: 5.

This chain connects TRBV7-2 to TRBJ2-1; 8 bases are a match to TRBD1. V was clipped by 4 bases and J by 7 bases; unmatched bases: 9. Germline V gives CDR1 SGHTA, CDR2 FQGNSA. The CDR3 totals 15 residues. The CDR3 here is CASSSQDRELNEQFF. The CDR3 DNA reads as TGTGCCAGCAGCTCTCAGGACAGGGAGCTGAATGAGCAGTTCTTC.

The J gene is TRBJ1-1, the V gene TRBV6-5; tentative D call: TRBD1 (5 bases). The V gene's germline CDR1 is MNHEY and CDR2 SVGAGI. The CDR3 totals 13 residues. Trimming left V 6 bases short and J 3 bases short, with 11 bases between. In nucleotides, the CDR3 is TGTGCCAGCAGCGGGGGGGAGGACACTGAAGCTTTCTTT. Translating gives CASSGGEDTEAFF.

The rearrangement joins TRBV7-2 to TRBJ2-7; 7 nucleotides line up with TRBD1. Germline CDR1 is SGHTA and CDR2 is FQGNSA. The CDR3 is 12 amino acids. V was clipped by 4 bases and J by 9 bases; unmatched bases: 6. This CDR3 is CASSSSTGLQYF. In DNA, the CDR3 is TGTGCCAGCAGCTCATCGACAGGGTTGCAGTACTTC.

In DNA, the CDR3 is TGTGCCAGCTCACCTATGGGAGACAGGGGGAATGGCTACACCTTC. Translated: CASSPMGDRGNGYTF. This rearrangement joins TRBV18 to TRBJ1-2; 9 bases align to TRBD1. From germline, CDR1 is KGHSH and CDR2 LQKENI. Trimming removed 3 bases from V and 6 bases from J; junction bases left unmatched: 8. This CDR3 has 15 amino acids.

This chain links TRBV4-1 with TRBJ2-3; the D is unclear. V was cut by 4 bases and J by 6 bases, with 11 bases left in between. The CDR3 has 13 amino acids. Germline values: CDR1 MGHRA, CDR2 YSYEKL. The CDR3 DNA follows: TGCGCCAGCAGCCCGCTGGTGGGCGATACGCAGTATTTT. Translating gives CASSPLVGDTQYF.

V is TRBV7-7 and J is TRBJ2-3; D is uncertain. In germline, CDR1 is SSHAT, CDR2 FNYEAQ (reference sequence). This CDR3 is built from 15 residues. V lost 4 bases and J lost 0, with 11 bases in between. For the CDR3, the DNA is TGTGCCAGCAGCTCCACCACTGAAAGCACAGATACGCAGTATTTT. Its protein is CASSSTTESTDTQYF.

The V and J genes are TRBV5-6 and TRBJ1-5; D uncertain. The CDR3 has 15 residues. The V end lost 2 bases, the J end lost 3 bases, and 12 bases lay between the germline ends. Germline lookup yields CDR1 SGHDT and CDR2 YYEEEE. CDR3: CASSFSPANNQPQHF. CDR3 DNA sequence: TGTGCCAGCAGCTTTTCACCCGCTAACAATCAGCCCCAGCATTTT.

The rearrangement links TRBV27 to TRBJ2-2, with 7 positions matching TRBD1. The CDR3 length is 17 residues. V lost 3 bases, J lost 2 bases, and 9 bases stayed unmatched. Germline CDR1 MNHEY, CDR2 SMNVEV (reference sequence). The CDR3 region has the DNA TGTGCCAGCAGTTTTCGGTGGGGACAGACAAACACCGGGGAGCTGTTTTTT. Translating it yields CASSFRWGQTNTGELFF.

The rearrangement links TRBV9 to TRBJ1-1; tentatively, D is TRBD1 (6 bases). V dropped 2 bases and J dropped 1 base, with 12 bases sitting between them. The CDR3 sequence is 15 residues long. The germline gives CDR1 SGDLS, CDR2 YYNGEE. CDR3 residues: CASSVGGGGNTEAFF. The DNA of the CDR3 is TGTGCCAGCAGCGTCGGAGGGGGGGGGAACACTGAAGCTTTCTTT. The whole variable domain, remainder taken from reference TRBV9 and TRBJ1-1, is DSGVTQTPKHLITATGQRVTLRCSPRSGDLSVYWYQQSLDQGLQFLIQYYNGEERAKGNILERFSAQQFPDLHSELNLSSLELGDSALYFCASSVGGGGNTEAFFGQGTRLTVV.

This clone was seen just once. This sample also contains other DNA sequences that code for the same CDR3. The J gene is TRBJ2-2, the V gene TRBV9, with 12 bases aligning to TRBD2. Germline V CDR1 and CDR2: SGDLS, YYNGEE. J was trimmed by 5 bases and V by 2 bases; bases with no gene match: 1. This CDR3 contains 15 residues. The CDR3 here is CASSVGLAGTGELFF. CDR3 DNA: TGTGCCAGCAGCGTTGGACTAGCGGGGACCGGGGAGCTGTTTTTT.

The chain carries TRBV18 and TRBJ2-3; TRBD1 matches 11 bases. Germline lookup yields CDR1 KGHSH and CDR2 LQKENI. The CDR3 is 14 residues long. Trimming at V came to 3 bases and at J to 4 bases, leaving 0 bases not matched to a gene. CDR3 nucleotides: TGTGCCAGCTCACCGGGACAGGGGGCAGATACGCAGTATTTT. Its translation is CASSPGQGADTQYF. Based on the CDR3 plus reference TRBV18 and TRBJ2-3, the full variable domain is NAGVMQNPRHLVRRRGQEARLRCSPMKGHSHVYWYRQLPEEGLKFMVYLQKENIIDESGMPKERFSAEFPKEGPSILRIQQVVRGDSAAYFCASSPGQGADTQYFGPGTRLTVL.

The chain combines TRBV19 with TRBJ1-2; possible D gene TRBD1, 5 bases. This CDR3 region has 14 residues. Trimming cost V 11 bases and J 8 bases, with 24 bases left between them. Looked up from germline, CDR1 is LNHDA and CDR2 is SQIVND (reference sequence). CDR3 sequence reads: CAAQNRPGKGGYTF. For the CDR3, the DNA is TGTGCCGCTCAAAACCGGCCAGGGAAGGGAGGCTACACCTTC.